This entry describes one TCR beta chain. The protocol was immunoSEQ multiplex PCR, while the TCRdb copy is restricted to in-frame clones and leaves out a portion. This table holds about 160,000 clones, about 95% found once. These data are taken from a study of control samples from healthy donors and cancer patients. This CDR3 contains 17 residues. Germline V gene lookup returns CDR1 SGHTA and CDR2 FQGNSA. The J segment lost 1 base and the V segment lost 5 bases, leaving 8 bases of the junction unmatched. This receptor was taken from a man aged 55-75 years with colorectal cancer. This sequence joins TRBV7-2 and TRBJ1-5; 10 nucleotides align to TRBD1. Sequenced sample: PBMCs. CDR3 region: CASSTYSDRGSNQPQHF. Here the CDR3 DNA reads TGTGCCAGCAGCACTTACTCGGACAGGGGGAGCAATCAGCCCCAGCATTTT.